This record concerns one TCR beta chain sequence. This entry belongs to a study of blood T cell repertoires in COVID-19. Original processing methods: How many nucleated cells were present was estimated from reference gene primer amplification. Produced via immunoSEQ multiplex PCR; TCRdb's table is partial and in-frame only. V and J calls and clone size are those listed in that table; D and trimming were worked out from the DNA. This sample has about 220,000 clones, with roughly 85% found just once. CDR1 and CDR2 (germline): LNHNV, YYDKDF (reference sequence). The CDR3 spans 16 residues. Trimming at V came to 1 base and at J to 5 bases, leaving 5 bases not matched to a gene.

This TCR derives from a woman of 80 years or more with acute or convalescent COVID-19. The sample comprised peripheral blood. The chain couples TRBV15 to TRBJ2-5; 12 nucleotides line up with TRBD1. CDR3 region: CATSRGDRGLGETQYF. CDR3 coding DNA: TGTGCCACCAGCAGAGGGGACAGGGGGCTCGGGGAGACCCAGTACTTC.